The source of this T cell receptor beta chain is a study of Ad26.COV2.S vaccination and SARS-CoV-2 variants. Trimming took 3 bases from V and 4 from J, leaving 9 bases between them. The CDR3 consists of 13 residues. Germline CDR1 and CDR2: SNHLY and FYNNEI. Study observations and caveats: Vaccinated individuals (as opposed to placebo recipients) had higher spike-specific TCR breadth.

Sequencing used immunoSEQ multiplex PCR; TCRdb keeps in-frame clones, though not all of them. The data show approximately 350,000 clones, roughly four fifths seen once. With respect to this clone: Its specificity is not known. Other DNA sequences in this specimen translate into the identical CDR3.

Treatment described: 15 to 20 received Ad26.COV2.S at low or high dose, single or two shots; several received placebo; per-sample allocation not given. The investigators took samples on day 63 after the first vaccine or placebo injection. The sequence came from a person between 18 and 65 years old who received the Ad26.COV2.S COVID-19 vaccine or a placebo. The rearrangement joins TRBV2 to TRBJ1-1; tentatively, D is TRBD1 (6 bases). Sequences were derived from peripheral blood, sampled in a trial of Ad26.COV2.S vaccine versus placebo. Here the CDR3 DNA reads TGTGCCAGCAGTGAGGGGGCTGGCACTGAAGCTTTCTTT. Translating gives CASSEGAGTEAFF.